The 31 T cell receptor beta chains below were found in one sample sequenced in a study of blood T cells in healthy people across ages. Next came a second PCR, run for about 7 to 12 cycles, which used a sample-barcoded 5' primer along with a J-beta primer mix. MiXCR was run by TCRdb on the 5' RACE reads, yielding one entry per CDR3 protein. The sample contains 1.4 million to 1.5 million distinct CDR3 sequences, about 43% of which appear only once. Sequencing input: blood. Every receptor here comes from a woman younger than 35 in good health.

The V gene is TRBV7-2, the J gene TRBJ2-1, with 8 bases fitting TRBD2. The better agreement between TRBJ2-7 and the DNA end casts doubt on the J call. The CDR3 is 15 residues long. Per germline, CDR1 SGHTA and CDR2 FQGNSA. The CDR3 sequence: CASSSTSGPYNEQYF. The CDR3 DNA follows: TGTGCCAGCAGCTCAACTAGCGGCCCCTACAATGAGCAGTACTTC.

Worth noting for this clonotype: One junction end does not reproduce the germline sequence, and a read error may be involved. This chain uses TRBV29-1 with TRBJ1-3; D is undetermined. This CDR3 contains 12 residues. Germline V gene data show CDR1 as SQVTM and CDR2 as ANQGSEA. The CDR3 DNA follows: TGCAGCGTTGACCCGGGTGGAAACACCACATATTTT. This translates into CSVDPGGNTTYF.

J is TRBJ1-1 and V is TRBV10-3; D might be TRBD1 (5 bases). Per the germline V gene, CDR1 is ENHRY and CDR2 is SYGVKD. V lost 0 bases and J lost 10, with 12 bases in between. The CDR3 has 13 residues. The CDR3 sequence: CAISESTGTGAFF. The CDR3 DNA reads TGTGCCATCAGTGAGTCGACGGGTACAGGAGCTTTCTTT.

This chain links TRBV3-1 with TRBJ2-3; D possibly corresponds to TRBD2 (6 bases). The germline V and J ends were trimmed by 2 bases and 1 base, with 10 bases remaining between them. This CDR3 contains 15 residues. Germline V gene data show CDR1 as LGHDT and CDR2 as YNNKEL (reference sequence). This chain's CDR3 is CASSQWGEGTDTQYF. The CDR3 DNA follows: TGTGCCAGCAGCCAATGGGGGGAAGGCACAGATACGCAGTATTTT.

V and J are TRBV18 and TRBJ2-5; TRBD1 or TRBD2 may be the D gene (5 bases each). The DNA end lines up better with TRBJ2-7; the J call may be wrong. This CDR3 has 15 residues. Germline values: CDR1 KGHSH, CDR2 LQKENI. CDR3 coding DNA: TGTGCCAGCTCACCACGGGGGACCTCCGCCTACGAGCAGTACTTC. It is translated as CASSPRGTSAYEQYF.

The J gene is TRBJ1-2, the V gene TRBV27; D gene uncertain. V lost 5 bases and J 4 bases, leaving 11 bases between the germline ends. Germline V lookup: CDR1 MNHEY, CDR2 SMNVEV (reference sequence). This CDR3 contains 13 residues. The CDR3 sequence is CASSKGGIYGYTF. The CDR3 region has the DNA TGTGCCAGCAGTAAAGGAGGGATCTATGGCTACACCTTC.

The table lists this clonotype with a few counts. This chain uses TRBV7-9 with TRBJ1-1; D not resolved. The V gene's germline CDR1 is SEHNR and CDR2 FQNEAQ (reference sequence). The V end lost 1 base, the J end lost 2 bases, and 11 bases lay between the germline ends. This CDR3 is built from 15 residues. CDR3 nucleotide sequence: TGTGCCAGCAGCTTAGATGCTCGGGTAAACACTGAAGCTTTCTTT. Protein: CASSLDARVNTEAFF. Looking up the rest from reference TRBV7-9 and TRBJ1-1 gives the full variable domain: DTGVSQNPRHKITKRGQNVTFRCDPISEHNRLYWYRQTLGQGPEFLTYFQNEAQLEKSRLLSDRFSAERPKGSFSTLEIQRTEQGDSAMYLCASSLDARVNTEAFFGQGTRLTVV.

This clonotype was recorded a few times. CDR3: CASSQGPLMNTEAFF. The CDR3 DNA reads TGCGCCAGCAGCCAAGGACCGCTGATGAACACTGAAGCTTTCTTT. This rearrangement joins TRBV4-1 to TRBJ1-1, with D hard to call. This CDR3 spans 15 amino acids. V gave up 1 base and J gave up 0 bases, with 9 bases separating them. CDR1 is MGHRA, CDR2 YSYEKL, per germline.

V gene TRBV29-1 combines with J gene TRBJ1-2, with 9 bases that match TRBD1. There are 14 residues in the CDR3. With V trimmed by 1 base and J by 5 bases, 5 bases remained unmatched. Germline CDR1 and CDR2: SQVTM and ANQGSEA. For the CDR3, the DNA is TGCAGCGTTGAAGTAGGGACAGGGCGGTATGGCTACACCTTC. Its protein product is CSVEVGTGRYGYTF.

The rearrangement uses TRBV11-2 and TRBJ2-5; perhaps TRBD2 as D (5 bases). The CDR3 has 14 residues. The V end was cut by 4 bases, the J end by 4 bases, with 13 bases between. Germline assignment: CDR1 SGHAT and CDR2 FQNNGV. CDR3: CASSSSGVAETQYF. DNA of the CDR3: TGTGCCAGCAGCTCGTCCGGGGTTGCAGAGACCCAGTACTTC.

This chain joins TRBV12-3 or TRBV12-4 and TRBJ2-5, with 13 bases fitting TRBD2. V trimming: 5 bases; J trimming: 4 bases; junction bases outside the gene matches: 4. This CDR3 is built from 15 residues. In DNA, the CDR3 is TGTGCCAGCAGTCGGACTAGCGGGGGCGGAGAGACCCAGTACTTC. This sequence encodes CASSRTSGGGETQYF.

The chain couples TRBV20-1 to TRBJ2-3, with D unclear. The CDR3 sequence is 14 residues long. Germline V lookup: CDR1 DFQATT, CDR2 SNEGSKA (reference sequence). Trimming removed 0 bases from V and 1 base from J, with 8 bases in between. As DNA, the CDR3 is TGCAGTGCTAGAGATTCACGAGGCACAGATACGCAGTATTTT. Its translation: CSARDSRGTDTQYF.

CDR3 coding DNA: TGTGCCAGCAAAGGCCGGAATCAAGAGACCCAGTACTTC. The encoded protein is CASKGRNQETQYF. This chain uses TRBV5-6 with TRBJ2-5, with unresolved D. Looked up from germline, CDR1 is SGHDT and CDR2 is YYEEEE. Trimming removed 6 bases from V and 2 bases from J, with 11 bases in between. The CDR3 covers 13 residues.

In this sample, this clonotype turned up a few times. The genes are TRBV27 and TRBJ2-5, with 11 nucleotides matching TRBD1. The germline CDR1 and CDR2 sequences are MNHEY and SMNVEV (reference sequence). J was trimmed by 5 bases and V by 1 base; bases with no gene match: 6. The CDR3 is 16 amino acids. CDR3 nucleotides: TGTGCCAGCAGTTTATTAAGGACAGGGGGCGTTGAGACCCAGTACTTC. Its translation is CASSLLRTGGVETQYF.

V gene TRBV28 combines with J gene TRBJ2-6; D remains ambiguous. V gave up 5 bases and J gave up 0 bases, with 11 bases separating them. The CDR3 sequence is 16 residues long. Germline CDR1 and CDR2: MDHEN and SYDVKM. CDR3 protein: CASSLPTHSGANVLTF. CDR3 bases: TGTGCCAGCAGTCTTCCGACCCACTCTGGGGCCAACGTCCTGACTTTC.

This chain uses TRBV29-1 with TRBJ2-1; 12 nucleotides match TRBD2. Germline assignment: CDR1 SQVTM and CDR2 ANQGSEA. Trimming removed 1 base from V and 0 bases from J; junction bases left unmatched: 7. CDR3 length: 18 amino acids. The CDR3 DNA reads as TGCAGCGTTGAAGGGACTAGCGGGACTATTAGCTCCTACAATGAGCAGTTCTTC. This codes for CSVEGTSGTISSYNEQFF.

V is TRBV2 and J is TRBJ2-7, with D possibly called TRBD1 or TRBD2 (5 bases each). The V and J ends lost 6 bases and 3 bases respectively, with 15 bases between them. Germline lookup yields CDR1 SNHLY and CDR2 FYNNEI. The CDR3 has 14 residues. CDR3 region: CASREGPPIYEQYF. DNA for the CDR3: TGTGCCAGCAGAGAGGGACCCCCGATCTACGAGCAGTACTTC.

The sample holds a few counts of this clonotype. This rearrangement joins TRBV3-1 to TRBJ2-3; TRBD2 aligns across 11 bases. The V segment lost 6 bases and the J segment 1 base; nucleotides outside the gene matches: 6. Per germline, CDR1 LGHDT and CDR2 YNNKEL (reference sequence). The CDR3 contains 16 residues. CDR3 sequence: CASRHTSGGRTDTQYF. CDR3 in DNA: TGTGCCAGCAGACATACTAGCGGGGGACGCACAGATACGCAGTATTTT.

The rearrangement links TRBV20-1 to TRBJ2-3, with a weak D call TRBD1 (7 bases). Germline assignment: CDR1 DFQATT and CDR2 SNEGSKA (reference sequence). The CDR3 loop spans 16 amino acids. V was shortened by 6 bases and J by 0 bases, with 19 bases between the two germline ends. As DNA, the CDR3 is TGCAGTGCATCGGGAGACAGGGTCCCTAGCACAGATACGCAGTATTTT. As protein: CSASGDRVPSTDTQYF.

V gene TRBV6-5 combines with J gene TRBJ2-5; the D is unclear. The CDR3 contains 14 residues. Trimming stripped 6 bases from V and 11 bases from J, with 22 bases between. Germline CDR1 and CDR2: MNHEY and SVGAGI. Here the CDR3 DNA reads TGTGCCAGCAGGGACCGCGGCTCCTACAATGAGCAGTACTTC. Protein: CASRDRGSYNEQYF.

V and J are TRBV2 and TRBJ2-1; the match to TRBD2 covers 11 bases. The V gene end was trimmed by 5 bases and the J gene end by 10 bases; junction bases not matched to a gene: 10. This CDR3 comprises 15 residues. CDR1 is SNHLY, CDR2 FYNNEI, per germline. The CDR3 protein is CASSRELAGDGEQFF. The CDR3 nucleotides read TGTGCCAGCAGTCGGGAACTAGCGGGAGATGGAGAGCAGTTCTTC.

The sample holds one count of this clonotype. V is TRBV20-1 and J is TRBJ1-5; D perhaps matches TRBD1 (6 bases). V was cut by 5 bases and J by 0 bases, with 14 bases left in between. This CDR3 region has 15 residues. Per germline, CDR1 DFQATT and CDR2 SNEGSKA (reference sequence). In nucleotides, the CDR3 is TGCAGTGCTTCGACAGGAGATTATAGCAATCAGCCCCAGCATTTT. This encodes CSASTGDYSNQPQHF.

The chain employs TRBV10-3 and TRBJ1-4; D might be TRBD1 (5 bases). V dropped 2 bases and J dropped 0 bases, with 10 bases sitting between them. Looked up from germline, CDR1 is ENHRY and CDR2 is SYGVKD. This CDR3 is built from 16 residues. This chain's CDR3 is CAISEGGSATNEKLFF. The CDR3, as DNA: TGTGCCATCAGTGAGGGGGGGTCTGCAACTAATGAAAAACTGTTTTTT.

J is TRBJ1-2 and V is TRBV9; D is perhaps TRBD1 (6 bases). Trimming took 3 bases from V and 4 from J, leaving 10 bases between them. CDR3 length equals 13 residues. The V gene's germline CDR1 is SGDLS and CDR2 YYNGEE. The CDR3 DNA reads TGTGCCAGCAGCGCTAAACAGGGCTATGGCTACACCTTC. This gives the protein CASSAKQGYGYTF. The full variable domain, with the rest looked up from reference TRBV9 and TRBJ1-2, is DSGVTQTPKHLITATGQRVTLRCSPRSGDLSVYWYQQSLDQGLQFLIQYYNGEERAKGNILERFSAQQFPDLHSELNLSSLELGDSALYFCASSAKQGYGYTFGSGTRLTVV.

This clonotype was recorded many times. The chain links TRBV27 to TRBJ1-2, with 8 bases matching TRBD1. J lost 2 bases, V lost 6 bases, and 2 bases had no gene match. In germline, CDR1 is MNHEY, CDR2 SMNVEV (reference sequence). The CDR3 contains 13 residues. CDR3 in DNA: TGTGCCAGCAGCAGGGGGCAAAACTATGGCTACACCTTC. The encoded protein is CASSRGQNYGYTF.

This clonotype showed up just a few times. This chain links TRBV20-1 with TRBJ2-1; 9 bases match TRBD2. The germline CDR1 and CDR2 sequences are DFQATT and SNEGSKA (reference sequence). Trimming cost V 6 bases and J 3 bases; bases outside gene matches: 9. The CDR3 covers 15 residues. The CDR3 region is CSAVSGSRVYNEQFF. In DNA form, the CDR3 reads TGCAGTGCCGTTAGCGGGAGTCGGGTCTACAATGAGCAGTTCTTC.

In DNA, the CDR3 is TGCGCCAGCAGCTACGTGGCCGCAGAACATACGCAGTATTTT. Translated, it gives CASSYVAAEHTQYF. This chain joins TRBV5-1 and TRBJ2-3; D unresolved. The CDR3 consists of 14 residues. The V gene's germline CDR1 is SGHRS and CDR2 YFSETQ. Trimming cost V 3 bases and J 7 bases, with 15 bases left between them.

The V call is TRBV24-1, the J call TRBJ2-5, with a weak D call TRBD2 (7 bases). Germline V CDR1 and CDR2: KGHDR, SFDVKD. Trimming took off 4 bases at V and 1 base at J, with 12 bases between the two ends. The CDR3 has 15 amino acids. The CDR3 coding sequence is TGTGCCACCAGTGAATGGAGGGGGGGCCAAGAGACCCAGTACTTC. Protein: CATSEWRGGQETQYF.

The DNA of the CDR3 is TGCAGCGCCTGTCGGGCAGCGCCCTACGAGCAGTACTTC. The encoded protein is CSACRAAPYEQYF. The chain recombines TRBV29-1 with TRBJ2-7; D gene unclear. Germline CDR1 is SQVTM and CDR2 is ANQGSEA. This CDR3 contains 13 residues. The V end lost 7 bases, the J end lost 2 bases, and 15 bases lay between the germline ends.

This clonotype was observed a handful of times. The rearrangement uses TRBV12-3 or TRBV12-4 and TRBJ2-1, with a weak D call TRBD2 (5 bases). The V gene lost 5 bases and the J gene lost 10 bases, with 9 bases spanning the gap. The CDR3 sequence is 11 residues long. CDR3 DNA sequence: TGTGCCAGCAGTCCGGGGTACGAGCAGTTCTTC. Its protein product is CASSPGYEQFF.

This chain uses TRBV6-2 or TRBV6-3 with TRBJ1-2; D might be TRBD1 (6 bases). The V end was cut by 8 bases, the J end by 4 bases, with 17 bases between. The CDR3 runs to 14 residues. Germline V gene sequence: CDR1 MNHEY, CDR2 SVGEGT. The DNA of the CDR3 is TGTGCCAGCGGCCCGAACAGGGTCTCCTATGGCTACACCTTC. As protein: CASGPNRVSYGYTF.